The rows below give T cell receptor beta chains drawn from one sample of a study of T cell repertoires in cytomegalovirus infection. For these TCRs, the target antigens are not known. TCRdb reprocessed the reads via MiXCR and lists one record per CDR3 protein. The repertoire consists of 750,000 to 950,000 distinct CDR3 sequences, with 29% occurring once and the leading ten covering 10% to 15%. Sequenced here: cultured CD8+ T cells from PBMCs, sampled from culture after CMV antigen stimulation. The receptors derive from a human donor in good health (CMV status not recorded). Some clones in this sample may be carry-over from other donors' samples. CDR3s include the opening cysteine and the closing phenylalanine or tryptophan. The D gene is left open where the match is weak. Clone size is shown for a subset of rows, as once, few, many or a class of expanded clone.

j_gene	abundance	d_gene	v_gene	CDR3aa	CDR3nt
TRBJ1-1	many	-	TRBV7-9	CASSPYLNTEAFF	TGTGCCAGCAGTCCGTATCTGAACACTGAAGCTTTCTTT
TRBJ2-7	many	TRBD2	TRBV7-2	CASSLGDYYEQYF	TGTGCCAGCAGCTTAGGGGACTACTACGAGCAGTACTTC
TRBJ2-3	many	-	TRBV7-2	CASSSTPGFYTDTQYF	TGTGCCAGCAGCTCGACCCCGGGTTTTTACACAGATACGCAGTATTTT
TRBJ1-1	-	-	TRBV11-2	CASSLVAGHLIRNTEAFF	TGTGCCAGCAGCTTAGTTGCAGGGCATCTTATCAGGAACACTGAAGCTTTCTTT
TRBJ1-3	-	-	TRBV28	CASSLFGAVGELQSGNTIYF	TGTGCCAGCAGTTTATTTGGGGCGGTTGGGGAGCTGCAGTCTGGAAACACCATATATTTT
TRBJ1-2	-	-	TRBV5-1	CASSPLGGASHGYTF	TGCGCCAGCAGCCCCCTTGGAGGGGCGTCTCATGGCTACACCTTC
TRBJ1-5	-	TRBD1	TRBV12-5	CASGLTQTGLEPQHF	TGTGCTAGTGGTTTGACCCAGACAGGGTTAGAGCCCCAGCATTTT
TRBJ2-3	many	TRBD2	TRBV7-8	CASSLPAGGPGPHLYTQYF	TGTGCCAGCAGCTTACCAGCGGGGGGTCCGGGGCCCCACCTTTATACGCAGTATTTT
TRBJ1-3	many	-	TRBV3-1	CASSQVRLAENTIYF	TGTGCCAGCAGCCAGGTCAGGCTGGCGGAAAACACCATATATTTT
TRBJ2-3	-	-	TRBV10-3	CAISESWQSTDTQYF	TGTGCCATCAGTGAGTCGTGGCAGAGCACAGATACGCAGTATTTT
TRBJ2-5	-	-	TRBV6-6	CATIGVLQAQYF	TGTGCCACCATAGGGGTTCTGCAGGCCCAGTACTTC
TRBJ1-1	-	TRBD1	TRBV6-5	CASSYFTDRDSEAFF	TGTGCCAGCAGTTACTTTACGGACCGGGACAGTGAAGCTTTCTTT
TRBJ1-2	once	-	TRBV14	CASSSRRAPTYGYTF	TGTGCCAGCAGCTCCCGACGAGCCCCGACCTATGGCTACACCTTC
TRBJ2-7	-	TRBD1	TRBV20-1	CSATVTGTFYEQYF	TGCAGTGCCACCGTGACAGGGACCTTCTACGAGCAGTACTTC
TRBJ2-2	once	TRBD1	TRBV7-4	CASSSKGQLAGELFF	TGTGCCAGCAGCTCCAAGGGACAGCTCGCCGGGGAGCTGTTTTTT
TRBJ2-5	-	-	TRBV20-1	CSARDRATAYQETQYF	TGCAGTGCTAGAGATCGGGCGACTGCGTACCAAGAGACCCAGTACTTC
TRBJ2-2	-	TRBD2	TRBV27	CASSSRGSGATGELFF	TGTGCCAGCAGTTCCCGAGGTAGCGGGGCGACCGGGGAGCTGTTTTTT
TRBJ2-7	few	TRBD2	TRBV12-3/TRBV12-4	CASRTSGATYEQYF	TGTGCCAGCAGGACTAGCGGGGCCACCTACGAGCAGTACTTC
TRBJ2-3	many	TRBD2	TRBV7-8	CASSLHPSGYTDTQYF	TGTGCCAGCAGCTTACATCCTAGCGGTTACACAGATACGCAGTATTTT
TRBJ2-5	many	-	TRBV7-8	CASSFLTDQETQYF	TGTGCCAGCAGCTTCCTCACGGACCAAGAGACCCAGTACTTC
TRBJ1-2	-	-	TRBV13	CASSLFGGNGYTF	TGTGCCAGCAGCCTCTTTGGGGGGAATGGCTACACCTTC
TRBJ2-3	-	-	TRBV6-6	CASSYSVQTTSTDTQYF	TGTGCCAGCAGTTACTCGGTCCAGACTACTAGCACAGATACGCAGTATTTT
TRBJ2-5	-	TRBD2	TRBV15	CATSRAWGAGDQETQYF	TGTGCCACCAGCAGAGCCTGGGGAGCGGGGGACCAAGAGACCCAGTACTTC
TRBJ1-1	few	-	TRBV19	CASSWEQMNTEAFF	TGTGCCAGTAGTTGGGAGCAGATGAACACTGAAGCTTTCTTT
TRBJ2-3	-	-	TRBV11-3	CASSSTQTDSTDTQYF	TGTGCCAGCAGCTCCACCCAGACGGATAGCACAGATACGCAGTATTTT
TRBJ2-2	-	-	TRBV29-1	CSVERGGGELFF	TGCAGCGTTGAACGGGGTGGCGGGGAGCTGTTTTTT
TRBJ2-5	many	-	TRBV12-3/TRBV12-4	CASSLVPEQETQYF	TGTGCCAGCAGTTTGGTTCCAGAACAAGAGACCCAGTACTTC
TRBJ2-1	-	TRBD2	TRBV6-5	CASSYGGGDNEQFF	TGTGCCAGCAGTTACGGCGGGGGAGACAATGAGCAGTTCTTC
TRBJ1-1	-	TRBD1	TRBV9	CASSPSGTGNTEAFF	TGTGCCAGCAGCCCCTCCGGGACAGGGAACACTGAAGCTTTCTTT
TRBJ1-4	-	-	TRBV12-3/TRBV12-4	CASRLGVTGTPNLATNEKLFF	TGTGCCAGCAGACTGGGTGTTACCGGGACACCAAACCTGGCAACTAATGAAAAACTGTTTTTT
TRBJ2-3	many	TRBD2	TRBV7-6	CASSLAAGRHTDTQYF	TGTGCCAGCAGCTTAGCAGCGGGGAGGCACACAGATACGCAGTATTTT
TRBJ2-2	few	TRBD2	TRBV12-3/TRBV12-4	CASSTTPGLASTGELFF	TGTGCCAGCAGTACAACCCCGGGACTAGCGAGTACCGGGGAGCTGTTTTTT
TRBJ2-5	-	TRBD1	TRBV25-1	CASSEKGAFLFETQYF	TGTGCCAGCAGTGAAAAGGGGGCGTTTTTATTTGAGACCCAGTACTTC
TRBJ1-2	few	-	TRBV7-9	CASSLVGQGYGYTF	TGTGCCAGCAGCTTAGTTGGCCAGGGGTATGGCTACACCTTC
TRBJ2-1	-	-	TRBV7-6	CASSLGGHNYNEQFF	TGTGCTAGCAGCTTAGGGGGTCATAACTACAATGAGCAGTTCTTC
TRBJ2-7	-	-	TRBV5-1	CASSYLQGTKGYPSYEQYF	TGCGCCAGCAGCTACCTACAGGGTACAAAGGGGTATCCCTCCTACGAGCAGTACTTC